What follows are 18 T cell receptor beta chains derived from one specimen sequenced in a study of blood T cell repertoires in COVID-19. The method was immunoSEQ multiplex PCR; TCRdb's version includes in-frame clones alone and lacks a portion of them. The sample lists 90,000 to 110,000 clones; approximately 83% were seen once. The sequenced material came from peripheral blood. These receptors were obtained from a man between 50 and 59 years old with acute or convalescent COVID-19.

The chain links TRBV3-1 (or the pseudogene TRBV3-2) to TRBJ1-6; D is perhaps TRBD1 (5 bases). This CDR3 contains 14 residues. The V and J ends lost 3 bases and 8 bases respectively, with 11 bases between them. Germline CDR1 and CDR2: LGHDT and YNNKEL (reference sequence). The CDR3 sequence: CASSHQGIDSPLHF. CDR3 nucleotide sequence: TGTGCCAGCAGCCACCAGGGTATAGATTCACCCCTCCACTTT.

The V call is TRBV28, the J call TRBJ1-3; D gene ambiguous. The CDR3 is 11 residues long. CDR1 is MDHEN and CDR2 is SYDVKM in the germline V gene. V was cut by 5 bases and J by 7 bases, with 6 bases left in between. CDR3 sequence (DNA): TGTGCCAGCAGTGGAGAGAACACCATATATTTT. Translating gives CASSGENTIYF.

CDR3 nucleotides: TGTGCCAGCAGCCGGGGGGCGGAAGTCACAGATACGCAGTATTTT. It codes for CASSRGAEVTDTQYF. The J gene is TRBJ2-3, the V gene TRBV7-8; D is perhaps TRBD2 (7 bases). The CDR3 spans 15 residues. Germline V CDR1 and CDR2: SGHVS, FQNEAQ. Trimming removed 5 bases at V and 2 bases at J, with 14 bases between.

The chain has TRBV6-1 and TRBJ2-7; D remains ambiguous. Germline assignment: CDR1 MNHNS and CDR2 SASEGT. The CDR3 consists of 14 residues. Trimming shortened V by 2 bases and J by 3 bases, and 11 bases separated the two germline ends. For the CDR3, the DNA is TGTGCCAGCAGTGAAAACCTAGTCGACTACGAGCAGTACTTC. Amino acids: CASSENLVDYEQYF.

The chain carries TRBV28 and TRBJ2-4; 14 bases map to TRBD2. The trim removed 8 bases at V and 3 bases at J, leaving 6 bases unmatched. Germline CDR1 reads MDHEN; CDR2 reads SYDVKM. The CDR3 is 16 residues long. The CDR3 region has the DNA TGTGCCAGCCAGCGTGGGACTAGCGGGAGCAAAAACATTCAGTACTTC. It is translated as CASQRGTSGSKNIQYF.

The V call is TRBV28, the J call TRBJ1-5; 10 bases are shared with TRBD1. Germline V gene sequence: CDR1 MDHEN, CDR2 SYDVKM. CDR3 length: 15 residues. V gave up 6 bases and J gave up 4 bases; unmatched junction bases: 6. CDR3 amino acids: CASRPPGQGNQPQHF. The CDR3 DNA reads as TGTGCCAGCAGACCTCCGGGACAGGGGAATCAGCCCCAGCATTTT.

The chain recombines TRBV18 with TRBJ1-1, with 7 bases aligning to TRBD1. Germline CDR1 reads KGHSH; CDR2 reads LQKENI. V lost 5 bases, J lost 8 bases, and 11 bases stayed unmatched. CDR3 length: 14 amino acids. The CDR3 loop reads CASSEDRKGMEAFF. The CDR3 nucleotides read TGTGCCAGCTCAGAGGACAGGAAAGGTATGGAAGCTTTCTTT.

The V call is TRBV11-2, the J call TRBJ1-2, with 7 bases that match TRBD1. The CDR3 is 13 amino acids. Per the germline V gene, CDR1 is SGHAT and CDR2 is FQNNGV. The ends lost 5 bases at V and 8 bases at J; junction bases unmatched: 8. The CDR3 DNA sequence: TGTGCCAGCAGCCCCGGGACAGATCGGGGCTACACCTTC. This encodes CASSPGTDRGYTF.

The genes are TRBV30 and TRBJ1-4, with D tentatively TRBD1 (5 bases). The CDR3 covers 15 residues. CDR1 GTSNPN and CDR2 SVGIG come from the germline V gene (reference sequence). Trimming pared 3 bases from V and 3 bases from J, leaving 14 bases between. In DNA, the CDR3 is TGTGCCTGGAGCGCAGGGCAGGGTCCTAATGAAAAACTGTTTTTT. Residues: CAWSAGQGPNEKLFF.

CDR3 sequence: CASTGLSLLADEQFF. CDR3 bases: TGTGCCAGCACTGGGCTTTCGCTACTAGCTGATGAGCAGTTCTTC. V gene TRBV2 combines with J gene TRBJ2-1; the D gene is possibly TRBD2 (6 bases). CDR1 and CDR2 from the germline V gene are SNHLY and FYNNEI. This CDR3 is 15 amino acids long. Trimming took 7 bases from V and 8 from J, leaving 21 bases between them.

This clone has more than one count but fewer than ten. This chain's CDR3 is CATSDIIRGLSQPQHF. The CDR3, as DNA: TGTGCCACCAGTGATATAATCAGGGGGCTGTCCCAGCCCCAGCATTTT. J is TRBJ1-5 and V is TRBV24-1; 8 bases match TRBD1. This CDR3 has 16 amino acids. Per the germline V gene, CDR1 is KGHDR and CDR2 is SFDVKD. V lost 3 bases and J lost 7; bases outside the gene matches: 10.

The chain links TRBV7-8 to TRBJ1-1; the match to TRBD1 covers 10 bases. The CDR3 loop spans 14 amino acids. With V trimmed by 7 bases and J by 5 bases, 7 bases remained unmatched. Per the germline V gene, CDR1 is SGHVS and CDR2 is FQNEAQ. CDR3 sequence reads: CASTRDRGGTEAFF. CDR3 nucleotides: TGTGCCAGCACCAGGGACAGGGGAGGGACTGAAGCTTTCTTT. Supplemented by reference TRBV7-8 and TRBJ1-1, the full variable domain reads GAGVSQSPRYKVAKRGQDVALRCDPISGHVSLFWYQQALGQGPEFLTYFQNEAQLDKSGLPSDRFFAERPEGSVSTLKIQRTQQEDSAVYLCASTRDRGGTEAFFGQGTRLTVV.

V and J are TRBV10-3 and TRBJ2-5, with 8 bases that match TRBD2. Per germline, CDR1 ENHRY and CDR2 SYGVKD. V lost 3 bases to trimming and J lost 1 base; unmatched junction nucleotides: 4. The CDR3 has 15 amino acids. The CDR3 spells CAISDGAGGQETQYF. The CDR3 coding sequence is TGTGCCATCAGTGACGGTGCGGGAGGCCAAGAGACCCAGTACTTC.

The count of this clone is one. The CDR3 spells CASSTPGQETQYF. CDR3 coding DNA: TGCGCCAGCAGCACCCCAGGCCAAGAGACCCAGTACTTC. The chain has TRBV5-1 and TRBJ2-5; D ambiguous. V lost 4 bases and J 1 base, leaving 8 bases between the germline ends. Germline CDR1 SGHRS, CDR2 YFSETQ. The CDR3 is made up of 13 amino acids.

The CDR3 protein is CASHPQGTQGGYTF. The CDR3 coding sequence is TGTGCCAGCCACCCGCAGGGGACGCAGGGGGGCTACACCTTC. The rearrangement joins TRBV18 to TRBJ1-2; perhaps TRBD1 as D (6 bases). The CDR3 has 14 residues. Germline lookup yields CDR1 KGHSH and CDR2 LQKENI. V shed 8 bases and J shed 8 bases, with 21 bases lying between them.

V is TRBV19 and J is TRBJ2-7; 7 bases match TRBD1. The V and J ends lost 0 bases and 5 bases, in that order; junction bases with no gene match: 1. The CDR3 loop spans 13 amino acids. Germline V CDR1 and CDR2: LNHDA, SQIVND (reference sequence). CDR3 residues: CASSIETGNEQYF. As DNA, the CDR3 is TGTGCCAGTAGTATAGAGACAGGGAACGAGCAGTACTTC.

For this clone: One junction end does not reproduce the germline sequence, and a read error may be involved. This sequence joins TRBV25-1 and TRBJ1-2; TRBD1 is a possible D gene (5 bases). The CDR3 sequence is 11 residues long. Germline assignment: CDR1 MGHDK and CDR2 SYGVNS. This CDR3 reads CASSEYAGYYF. CDR3 in DNA: TGTGCCAGCAGTGAATACGCAGGGTACTATTTC.

The chain joins TRBV11-2 to TRBJ1-5; D possibly corresponds to TRBD1 (6 bases). V lost 0 bases and J lost 4, with 7 bases in between. The CDR3 sequence is 14 residues long. The germline gives CDR1 SGHAT, CDR2 FQNNGV. The CDR3 DNA sequence: TGTGCCAGCAGCTTAGACAGGGGAAATCAGCCCCAGCATTTT. This encodes CASSLDRGNQPQHF. Variable domain in full (rest from reference TRBV11-2 and TRBJ1-5): EAGVAQSPRYKIIEKRQSVAFWCNPISGHATLYWYQQILGQGPKLLIQFQNNGVVDDSQLPKDRFSAERLKGVDSTLKIQPAKLEDSAVYLCASSLDRGNQPQHFGDGTRLSIL.